These 3 T cell receptor beta chains originate from one sample sequenced in a study of cytomegalovirus exposure and HLA in healthy donors. PCR amplification relied on 60 Vbeta primers (plus 13 Jbeta primers). Some clones are missing from TCRdb's copy, which holds only in-frame ones; the method was immunoSEQ multiplex PCR. The repertoire includes roughly 280,000 clones, approximately 70% of them detected once, and under 2.5% sits in the top ten. The specimen sequenced was PBMCs. The origin of the receptors is a female donor in good health and CMV-seronegative.

For the CDR3, the DNA is TGTGCCTGGGGACAGGGCAAGAGCAATCAGCCCCAGCATTTT. Protein sequence: CAWGQGKSNQPQHF. The chain has TRBV30 and TRBJ1-5; 8 bases agree with TRBD1. This CDR3 comprises 14 residues. Germline CDR1 is GTSNPN and CDR2 is SVGIG (reference sequence). Trimming took 5 bases from V and 1 from J; bases not matched to a gene: 4.

The chain is built from TRBV6-5 and TRBJ2-2; TRBD1 aligns across 8 bases. This CDR3 spans 14 amino acids. Losses at the gene ends were 7 bases for V and 8 bases for J; bases not matched to a gene: 9. Germline V gene data show CDR1 as MNHEY and CDR2 as SVGAGI. The CDR3 DNA reads TGTGCCAGCACCTCGACAGGGGTGAAAGGGGAGCTGTTTTTT. Encoded protein: CASTSTGVKGELFF.

The chain employs TRBV30 and TRBJ1-5, with D possibly TRBD1 on 5 matching bases. Trimming pared 4 bases from V and 1 base from J, leaving 8 bases between. This CDR3 has 13 residues. The germline gives CDR1 GTSNPN, CDR2 SVGIG (reference sequence). In DNA form, the CDR3 reads TGTGCCTGGAAAGGGGCCAGCAATCAGCCCCAGCATTTT. This sequence encodes CAWKGASNQPQHF.